This T cell receptor (beta chain) came from a study of blood T cells in healthy people across ages. The study's findings and limits: It was not known whether donors were CMV positive (a possible confounder of expanded clonotype changes). Diversity of TCR beta per million T cells declined in a roughly linear way with age. A strong correlation was found between TCR beta diversity and the percentage of naive T cells.

Every sample had a minimum of 6 million PBMCs isolated. The second PCR ran roughly 6 to 12 cycles with a sample-barcoded 5' primer and J-beta primers. TCRdb re-derived calls from the 5' RACE reads in MiXCR, one entry per CDR3 protein. The repertoire holds fewer than 1,000,000 distinct CDR3 sequences, with 40% to 50% as singletons. This clonotype was counted between two and nine times. What it binds is not known. This clonotype was obtained from a man between 60 and 75 years old in good health. Material: blood.

CDR3 protein: CASSPRVGSGASYEQYF. CDR3 bases: TGCGCCAGCAGCCCTCGCGTAGGTAGCGGGGCTTCCTACGAGCAGTACTTC. The J gene is TRBJ2-7, the V gene TRBV5-1, with 8 bases identical to TRBD2. Germline V gene lookup returns CDR1 SGHRS and CDR2 YFSETQ. This CDR3 is built from 17 residues. V lost 4 bases and J lost 1; bases outside the gene matches: 13.